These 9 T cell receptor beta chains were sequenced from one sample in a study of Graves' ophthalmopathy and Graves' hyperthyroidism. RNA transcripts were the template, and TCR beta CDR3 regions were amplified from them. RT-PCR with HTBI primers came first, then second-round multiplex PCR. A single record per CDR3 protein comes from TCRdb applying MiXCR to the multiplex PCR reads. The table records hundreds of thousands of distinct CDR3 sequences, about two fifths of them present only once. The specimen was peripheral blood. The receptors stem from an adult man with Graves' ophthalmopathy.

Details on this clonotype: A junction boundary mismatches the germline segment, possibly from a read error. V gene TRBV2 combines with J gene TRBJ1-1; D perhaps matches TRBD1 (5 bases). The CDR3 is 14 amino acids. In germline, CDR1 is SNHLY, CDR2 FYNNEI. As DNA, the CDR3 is TGTGCCAGCAGCCAAGGGGTAATGGGAACTGAAGCCTTCTTT. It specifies CASSQGVMGTEAFF.

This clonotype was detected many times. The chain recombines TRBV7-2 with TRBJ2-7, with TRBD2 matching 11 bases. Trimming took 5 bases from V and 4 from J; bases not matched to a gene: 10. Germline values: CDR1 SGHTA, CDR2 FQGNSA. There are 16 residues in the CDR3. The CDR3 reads CASSQVGTSGGYEQYF. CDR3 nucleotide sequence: TGTGCCAGCAGCCAAGTTGGGACTAGCGGAGGTTACGAGCAGTACTTC.

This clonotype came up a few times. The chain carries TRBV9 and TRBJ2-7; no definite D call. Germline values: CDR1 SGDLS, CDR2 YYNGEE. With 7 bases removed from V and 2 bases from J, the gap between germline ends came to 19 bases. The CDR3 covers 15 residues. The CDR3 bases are TGTGCCAGCTCACCGGGCGTGGGTGGTACCTACGAGCAGTACTTC. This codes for CASSPGVGGTYEQYF.

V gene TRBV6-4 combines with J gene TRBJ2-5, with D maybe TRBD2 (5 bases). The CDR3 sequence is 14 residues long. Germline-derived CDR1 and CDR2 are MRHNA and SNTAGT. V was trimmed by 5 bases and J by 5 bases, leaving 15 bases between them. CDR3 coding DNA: TGTGCCAGCAGTTACGGGTTCCCGGGGGAGACCCAGTACTTC. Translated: CASSYGFPGETQYF.

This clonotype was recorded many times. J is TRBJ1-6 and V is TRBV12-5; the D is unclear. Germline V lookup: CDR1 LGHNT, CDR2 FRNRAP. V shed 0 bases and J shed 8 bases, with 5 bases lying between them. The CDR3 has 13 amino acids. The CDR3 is CASGLVLDSPLHF. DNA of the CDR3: TGTGCTAGTGGTTTGGTACTGGATTCACCCCTCCACTTT.

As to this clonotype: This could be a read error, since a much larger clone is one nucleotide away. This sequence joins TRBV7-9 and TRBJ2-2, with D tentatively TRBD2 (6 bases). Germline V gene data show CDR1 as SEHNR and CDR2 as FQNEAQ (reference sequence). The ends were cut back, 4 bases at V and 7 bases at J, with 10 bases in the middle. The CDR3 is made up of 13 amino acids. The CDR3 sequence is CASSSETSGELFF. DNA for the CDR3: TGTGCCAGCAGCTCTGAGACTAGCGGGGAGCTGTTTTTT.

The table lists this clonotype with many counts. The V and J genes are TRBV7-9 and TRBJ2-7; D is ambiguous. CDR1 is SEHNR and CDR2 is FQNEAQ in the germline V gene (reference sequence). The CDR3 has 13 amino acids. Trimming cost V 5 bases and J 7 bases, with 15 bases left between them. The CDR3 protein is CASSPTQAAEQYF. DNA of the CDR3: TGTGCCAGCAGCCCAACTCAGGCTGCAGAGCAGTACTTC.

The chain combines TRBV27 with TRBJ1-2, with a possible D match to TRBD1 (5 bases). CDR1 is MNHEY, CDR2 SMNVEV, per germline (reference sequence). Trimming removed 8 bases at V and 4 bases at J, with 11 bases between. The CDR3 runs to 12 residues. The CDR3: CASGTAAYGYTF. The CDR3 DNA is TGTGCCAGCGGGACGGCAGCCTATGGCTACACCTTC.

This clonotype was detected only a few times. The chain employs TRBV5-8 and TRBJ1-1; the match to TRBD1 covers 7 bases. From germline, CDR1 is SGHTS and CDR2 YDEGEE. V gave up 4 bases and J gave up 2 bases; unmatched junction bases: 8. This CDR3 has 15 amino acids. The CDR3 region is CASSVYRGANTEAFF. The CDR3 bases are TGTGCCAGCAGCGTGTACAGGGGTGCAAACACTGAAGCTTTCTTT.